This is a list of T cell receptor beta chains from one sample in a study of blood T cell repertoires in COVID-19. Clones were sequenced by immunoSEQ multiplex PCR, and TCRdb holds only the in-frame ones, with some missing. The sample holds roughly 260,000 clones; 70% to 90% are singletons and the top ten take about 1.9%. Sequenced material: PBMCs or T cells enriched from blood (not recorded which). Source of these receptors: a woman in her 50s who had recovered from COVID-19. Both conserved end residues are part of each CDR3. Fields, in order: clone size, J gene, D gene, V gene, CDR3 protein, CDR3 DNA. D genes are given only for firm matches. Clone size is stated in some rows and not others, as once, few, many or a class when expanded.

NA	TRBJ2-1	TRBD2	TRBV5-8	CASSLDAGGPYNEQFF	TGTGCCAGCAGCTTGGACGCGGGAGGACCCTACAATGAGCAGTTCTTC
once	TRBJ2-7	TRBD1	TRBV28	CASSGTGGTYEQYF	TGTGCCAGCAGCGGGACAGGGGGCACCTACGAGCAGTACTTC
NA	TRBJ2-7	TRBD1	TRBV15	CATSDRTGLQHEQYF	TGTGCCACCAGCGACCGGACAGGGCTTCAACACGAGCAGTACTTC
NA	TRBJ1-2	NA	TRBV6-5	CASSIKTQGGNGYTF	TGTGCCAGCAGCATAAAAACACAGGGTGGGAATGGCTACACCTTC
NA	TRBJ2-3	TRBD2	TRBV18	CASSPDPPGLAGVDTQYF	TGTGCCAGCTCACCAGATCCCCCGGGACTAGCGGGAGTGGATACGCAGTATTTT
NA	TRBJ2-1	TRBD2	TRBV20-1	CSASPGGVYNEQFF	TGCAGTGCTAGTCCGGGAGGAGTCTACAATGAGCAGTTCTTC
few	TRBJ2-7	TRBD2	TRBV28	CASSPGVAGFTYEQYF	TGTGCCAGCAGTCCTGGGGTAGCGGGATTCACCTACGAGCAGTACTTC
NA	TRBJ1-2	NA	TRBV7-2	CASSLGPGGNGNGYTF	TGTGCCAGCAGCTTAGGACCAGGAGGGAACGGGAATGGCTACACCTTC
NA	TRBJ1-1	TRBD1	TRBV28	CASRLWQGADTEAFF	TGTGCCAGCAGACTGTGGCAGGGGGCTGACACTGAAGCTTTCTTT
NA	TRBJ2-1	NA	TRBV7-9	CASSPPTGSYNEQFF	TGTGCCAGCAGCCCCCCAACTGGCTCCTACAATGAGCAGTTCTTC
NA	TRBJ1-2	NA	TRBV19	CASRPTWGANYGYTF	TGTGCCAGTAGACCAACGTGGGGAGCTAACTATGGCTACACCTTC
NA	TRBJ2-7	TRBD2	TRBV5-1	CASSRVAGGGEQYF	TGCGCCAGCAGTCGGGTAGCGGGAGGGGGTGAGCAGTACTTC
NA	TRBJ1-4	NA	TRBV6-5	CASSRTATNEKLFF	TGTGCCAGCAGTAGGACAGCAACTAATGAAAAACTGTTTTTT
NA	TRBJ1-3	NA	TRBV6-1	CASSEPHIRMSLLDRNTIYF	TGTGCCAGCAGTGAGCCCCACATTAGAATGTCCCTACTAGACAGAAACACCATATATTTT
NA	TRBJ2-3	TRBD2	TRBV28	CASIAGEWDTQYF	TGTGCCAGTATAGCGGGAGAATGGGATACGCAGTATTTT
NA	TRBJ2-1	NA	TRBV12-2	CASRFPSGRRLGDNEQFF	TGTGCAAGTCGCTTTCCTAGCGGGAGAAGGCTTGGGGACAATGAGCAGTTCTTC
NA	TRBJ2-1	TRBD2	TRBV4-2	CASSQESGISSYNEQFF	TGTGCCAGCAGCCAAGAAAGCGGGATTAGCTCCTACAATGAGCAGTTCTTC
few	TRBJ1-1	NA	TRBV21-1	CASSPTGDTEAFF	TGTGCCAGCAGTCCGACAGGAGACACTGAAGCTTTCTTT
NA	TRBJ2-5	TRBD1	TRBV11-2	CASSRGQEETQYF	TGTGCCAGCAGCCGAGGACAGGAAGAGACCCAGTACTTC
NA	TRBJ1-1	TRBD1	TRBV19	CASRSPDRDTEAFF	TGTGCCAGTCGGTCTCCTGACAGGGACACTGAAGCTTTCTTT
NA	TRBJ2-2	NA	TRBV5-8	CASSFMAGELFF	TGTGCCAGCAGCTTCATGGCAGGGGAGCTGTTTTTT
NA	TRBJ1-3	TRBD1	TRBV9	CASSSRGRDRANTIYF	TGTGCCAGCAGCTCCAGGGGCCGGGACAGGGCAAACACCATATATTTT
NA	TRBJ1-1	TRBD1	TRBV9	CASSLGGTENTEAFF	TGTGCCAGCAGCCTAGGGGGGACAGAGAACACTGAAGCTTTCTTT
NA	TRBJ1-2	NA	TRBV28	CASSPSRELAGYTF	TGTGCCAGCAGTCCTTCCAGGGAATTGGCGGGCTACACCTTC
NA	TRBJ2-5	NA	TRBV27	CASSFRGPGQETQYF	TGTGCCAGCAGTTTCAGGGGTCCCGGGCAAGAGACCCAGTACTTC
NA	TRBJ2-1	NA	TRBV9	CASSVAGQNNEQFF	TGTGCCAGCAGCGTAGCTGGCCAGAACAATGAGCAGTTCTTC
NA	TRBJ2-5	TRBD2	TRBV7-7	CASSFSGAETQYF	TGTGCTAGCAGCTTTAGCGGGGCGGAGACCCAGTACTTC
NA	TRBJ1-2	NA	TRBV2	CASSPRQDYGYTF	TGTGCCAGCAGCCCGAGACAGGACTATGGCTACACCTTC
NA	TRBJ1-5	NA	TRBV4-1	CASSQGADISNQPQHF	TGCGCCAGCAGCCAAGGGGCAGATATTAGCAATCAGCCCCAGCATTTT
NA	TRBJ2-1	TRBD1	TRBV5-1	CASSLQDRVANEQFF	TGCGCCAGCAGCTTGCAGGACAGGGTTGCCAATGAGCAGTTCTTC
NA	TRBJ2-3	NA	TRBV11-2	CASSTRGMSVDTQYF	TGTGCCAGCAGCACCCGCGGTATGTCAGTGGATACGCAGTATTTT
NA	TRBJ2-7	NA	TRBV19	CASSSRRGFYEQYF	TGTGCCAGTAGTTCCCGACGGGGTTTCTACGAGCAGTACTTC
NA	TRBJ2-1	TRBD2	TRBV28	CASRPRKGRDHNEQFF	TGTGCCAGCAGGCCCAGGAAAGGGAGGGATCACAATGAGCAGTTCTTC
NA	TRBJ2-1	NA	TRBV7-3	CASSPSPVNEQFF	TGTGCCAGCAGCCCGAGTCCCGTTAATGAGCAGTTCTTC
NA	TRBJ1-1	NA	TRBV24-1	CATSDVGRTEAFF	TGTGCCACCAGTGATGTGGGGCGTACTGAAGCTTTCTTT
once	TRBJ2-3	TRBD2	TRBV5-1	CASSRPSPGLAGESTDTQYF	TGCGCCAGCAGCCGCCCTTCCCCGGGACTAGCGGGAGAGAGCACAGATACGCAGTATTTT
NA	TRBJ2-3	NA	TRBV21-1	CASSKRFDTQYF	TGTGCCAGCAGCAAACGGTTTGATACGCAGTATTTT
NA	TRBJ2-1	TRBD1	TRBV3-1/TRBV3-2	CASSQDFPGQSYNEQFF	TGTGCCAGCAGCCAAGATTTCCCGGGACAGAGTTACAATGAGCAGTTCTTC
NA	TRBJ1-2	NA	TRBV11-2	CASSFTGLQGYTF	TGTGCCAGCAGCTTTACAGGGCTGCAAGGCTACACCTTC
NA	TRBJ2-6	NA	TRBV15	CATSRRRASGANVLTF	TGTGCCACCAGCAGACGGAGGGCCTCGGGGGCCAACGTCCTGACTTTC
NA	TRBJ1-2	NA	TRBV6-4	CASSGQWAGGYTF	TGTGCCAGCAGTGGTCAGTGGGCGGGCGGCTACACCTTC
NA	TRBJ2-7	NA	TRBV28	CASSSVGDIYEQYF	TGTGCCAGCAGTTCCGTGGGGGACATCTACGAGCAGTACTTC